A single T cell receptor beta chain is shown here with its context. These data originate in a study of shared clonotypes between healthy human individuals. Sequencing was performed with immunoSEQ multiplex PCR; in TCRdb, only in-frame clones are kept and a portion is missing. This table holds about 1.1 million clones, roughly 74% found once. Germline V gene lookup returns CDR1 SQVTM and CDR2 ANQGSEA. V was trimmed by 0 bases and J by 3 bases, leaving 14 bases between them. The length of the CDR3 is 16 residues. Sequencing input: memory CD4+ T cells from PBMCs. Subset: CD45RA-negative fraction. This clonotype was obtained from a man aged 18 to 29 in good health. Some clones in this sample may be carry-over from other donors' samples. This chain uses TRBV29-1 with TRBJ2-2; D gene uncertain. The CDR3, as DNA: TGCAGCGTTGAAGATCCACTTGACCGATACACCGGGGAGCTGTTTTTT. It yields the protein CSVEDPLDRYTGELFF.